A single sample gave rise to the 6 T cell receptor beta chains below, sequenced in a study of shared clonotypes between healthy human individuals. The table came from immunoSEQ multiplex PCR; TCRdb's copy has only in-frame clones and leaves some out. This sample has fewer than 800,000 clones, with about 91% found just once. Terminally differentiated effector memory CD45RA+ cells were left out of the naive CD8 fraction, which was CD45RO-negative and positively selected for CCR7. Sequenced material: naive CD8+ T cells sorted from blood. The receptor source for this set is a man younger than 45 in good health.

J is TRBJ2-1 and V is TRBV27; 7 nucleotides match TRBD2. Losses at the gene ends were 7 bases for V and 1 base for J; bases not matched to a gene: 7. The CDR3 runs to 15 residues. Germline V gives CDR1 MNHEY, CDR2 SMNVEV (reference sequence). The CDR3 loop reads CASTETSLSYNEQFF. In DNA form, the CDR3 reads TGTGCCAGCACCGAGACTAGCTTGTCCTACAATGAGCAGTTCTTC.

V is TRBV5-1 and J is TRBJ2-3, with 10 bases fitting TRBD1. Germline V lookup: CDR1 SGHRS, CDR2 YFSETQ. With 9 bases clipped from V and 6 bases from J, the junction kept 13 bases outside the gene matches. The CDR3 covers 15 residues. The CDR3 protein is CANRMATGGFDTQYF. CDR3 nucleotide sequence: TGCGCCAATCGGATGGCGACAGGGGGCTTTGATACGCAGTATTTT.

This chain links TRBV10-1 with TRBJ2-1; D is undetermined. CDR3 length: 16 residues. V was cut by 0 bases and J by 1 base, with 10 bases left in between. In germline, CDR1 is WNHNN, CDR2 SYGVQD (reference sequence). The CDR3 DNA follows: TGCGCCAGCAGTGAGTCGATAGGAGCGTCCTACAATGAGCAGTTCTTC. Its protein is CASSESIGASYNEQFF.

V and J are TRBV6-1 and TRBJ2-7; D is unresolved. Trimming stripped 1 base from V and 4 bases from J, with 14 bases between. Germline lookup yields CDR1 MNHNS and CDR2 SASEGT. The CDR3 totals 15 residues. Here the CDR3 DNA reads TGTGCCAGCAGTGAAGAAAGGACGGCGCTTTACGAGCAGTACTTC. This gives the protein CASSEERTALYEQYF.

This chain joins TRBV5-8 and TRBJ2-5; 10 bases match TRBD2. The ends lost 1 base at V and 2 bases at J; junction bases unmatched: 2. The germline gives CDR1 SGHTS, CDR2 YDEGEE. CDR3 length: 15 amino acids. The CDR3 is CASSLLAGAQETQYF. For the CDR3, the DNA is TGTGCCAGCAGCTTGCTAGCGGGAGCTCAAGAGACCCAGTACTTC. Variable domain in full (rest from reference TRBV5-8 and TRBJ2-5): EAGVTQSPTHLIKTRGQQATLRCSPISGHTSVYWYQQALGLGLQFLLWYDEGEERNRGNFPPRFSGRQFPNYSSELNVNALELEDSALYLCASSLLAGAQETQYFGPGTRLLVL.

The table lists this clone with a count of one. Here the CDR3 reads CASSQTDRASYEQYF. The DNA of the CDR3 is TGTGCCAGCTCCCAGACGGACAGGGCATCCTACGAGCAGTACTTC. The J gene is TRBJ2-7, the V gene TRBV18; the match to TRBD1 covers 8 bases. V lost 6 bases, J lost 1 base, and 8 bases stayed unmatched. The length of the CDR3 is 15 residues. CDR1 is KGHSH, CDR2 LQKENI, per germline.